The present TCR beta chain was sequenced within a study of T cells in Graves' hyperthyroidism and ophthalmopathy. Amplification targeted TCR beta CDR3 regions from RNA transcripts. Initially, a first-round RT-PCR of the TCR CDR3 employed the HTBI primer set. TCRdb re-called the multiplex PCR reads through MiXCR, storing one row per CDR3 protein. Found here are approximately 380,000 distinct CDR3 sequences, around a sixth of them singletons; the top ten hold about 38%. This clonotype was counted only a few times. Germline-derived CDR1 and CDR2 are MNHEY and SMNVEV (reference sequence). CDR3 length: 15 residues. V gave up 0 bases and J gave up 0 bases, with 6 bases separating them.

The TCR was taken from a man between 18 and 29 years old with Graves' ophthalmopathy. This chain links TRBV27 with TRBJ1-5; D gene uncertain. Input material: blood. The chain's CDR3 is CASSLSPNSNQPQHF. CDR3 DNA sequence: TGTGCCAGCAGTTTATCCCCCAATAGCAATCAGCCCCAGCATTTT.